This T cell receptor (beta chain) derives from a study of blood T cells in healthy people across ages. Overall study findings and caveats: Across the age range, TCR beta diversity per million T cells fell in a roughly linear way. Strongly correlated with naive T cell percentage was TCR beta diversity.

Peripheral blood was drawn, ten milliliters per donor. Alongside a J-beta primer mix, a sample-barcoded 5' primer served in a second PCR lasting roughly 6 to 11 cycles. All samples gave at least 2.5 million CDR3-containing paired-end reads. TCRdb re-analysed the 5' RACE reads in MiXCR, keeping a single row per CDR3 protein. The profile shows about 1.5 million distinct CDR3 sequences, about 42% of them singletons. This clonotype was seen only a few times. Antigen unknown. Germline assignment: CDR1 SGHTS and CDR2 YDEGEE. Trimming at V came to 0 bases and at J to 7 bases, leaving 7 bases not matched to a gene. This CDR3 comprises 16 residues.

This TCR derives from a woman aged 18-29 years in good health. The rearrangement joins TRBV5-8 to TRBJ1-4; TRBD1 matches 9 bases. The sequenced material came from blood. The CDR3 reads CASSLGGQGAAEKLFF. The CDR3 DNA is TGTGCCAGCAGCTTGGGGGGACAGGGAGCGGCTGAAAAACTGTTTTTT.